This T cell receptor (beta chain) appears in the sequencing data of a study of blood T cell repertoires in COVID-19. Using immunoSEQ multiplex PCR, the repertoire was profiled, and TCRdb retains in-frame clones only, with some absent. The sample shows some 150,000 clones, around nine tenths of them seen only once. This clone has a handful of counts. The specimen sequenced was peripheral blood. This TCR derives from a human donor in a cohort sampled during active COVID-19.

Here the CDR3 reads CASSPRLQGRTGELFF. CDR3 bases: TGTGCCAGCAGCCCCCGGCTACAGGGGAGAACCGGGGAGCTGTTTTTT. The chain recombines TRBV7-3 with TRBJ2-2; 7 nucleotides agree with TRBD1. This CDR3 region has 16 residues. Germline V CDR1 and CDR2: SGHTA, FQGTGA. The trim removed 5 bases at V and 5 bases at J, leaving 11 bases unmatched.